The 5 T cell receptor beta chains in this list originate from one sample, sequenced in a study of blood T cell repertoires in COVID-19. Measured with immunoSEQ multiplex PCR; TCRdb has only the in-frame clones, and not every one. The table records under 300,000 clones, roughly 91% of them present only once. Specimen: peripheral blood. The receptors were sampled from a man aged 30-40 years with COVID-19, enrolled during active disease.

This rearrangement joins TRBV2 to TRBJ1-2; D is possibly TRBD1 (6 bases). This CDR3 has 11 residues. The V end was cut by 11 bases, the J end by 4 bases, with 11 bases between. Germline V gives CDR1 SNHLY, CDR2 FYNNEI. CDR3 region: CAGGAAYGYTF. CDR3 nucleotide sequence: TGTGCCGGGGGGGCAGCCTATGGCTACACCTTC. Looking up the rest from reference TRBV2 and TRBJ1-2 gives the full variable domain: EPEVTQTPSHQVTQMGQEVILRCVPISNHLYFYWYRQILGQKVEFLVSFYNNEISEKSEIFDDQFSVERPDGSNFTLKIRSTKLEDSAMYFCAGGAAYGYTFGSGTRLTVV.

For this clone: Other DNA sequences in this specimen translate into the identical CDR3. The J gene is TRBJ1-3, the V gene TRBV6-1; D not certain. V gave up 3 bases and J gave up 0 bases, with 3 bases separating them. In germline, CDR1 is MNHNS, CDR2 SASEGT. This CDR3 is built from 13 residues. The CDR3 DNA sequence: TGTGCCAGCAGTGAGAGCTCTGGAAACACCATATATTTT. Protein sequence: CASSESSGNTIYF.

The rearrangement uses TRBV6-6 and TRBJ1-3; D may be TRBD1 (5 bases). The V end lost 6 bases, the J end lost 3 bases, and 18 bases lay between the germline ends. The CDR3 sequence is 16 residues long. CDR1 MNHNY and CDR2 SVGAGI come from the germline V gene (reference sequence). CDR3 DNA sequence: TGTGCCAGCAGCCACCCGGGCAGGGTGGGTGGAAACACCATATATTTT. As protein: CASSHPGRVGGNTIYF.

The V and J genes are TRBV5-1 and TRBJ2-7, with 7 positions matching TRBD1. This CDR3 is built from 13 residues. Germline CDR1 and CDR2: SGHRS and YFSETQ. V lost 8 bases and J lost 6; bases outside the gene matches: 11. The CDR3 spells CASGLGDRTEQYF. The CDR3 nucleotides are TGCGCCAGTGGGTTGGGGGACAGAACCGAGCAGTACTTC.

V usage is TRBV10-2 and J usage is TRBJ1-2; 10 positions agree with TRBD1. This CDR3 region has 14 residues. Trimming at V came to 7 bases and at J to 2 bases, leaving 4 bases not matched to a gene. The germline CDR1 and CDR2 sequences are WSHSY and SAAADI. The CDR3 nucleotides are TGCGCCAGCACCCCGGGACAGGGGAACTATGGCTACACCTTC. Protein: CASTPGQGNYGYTF.